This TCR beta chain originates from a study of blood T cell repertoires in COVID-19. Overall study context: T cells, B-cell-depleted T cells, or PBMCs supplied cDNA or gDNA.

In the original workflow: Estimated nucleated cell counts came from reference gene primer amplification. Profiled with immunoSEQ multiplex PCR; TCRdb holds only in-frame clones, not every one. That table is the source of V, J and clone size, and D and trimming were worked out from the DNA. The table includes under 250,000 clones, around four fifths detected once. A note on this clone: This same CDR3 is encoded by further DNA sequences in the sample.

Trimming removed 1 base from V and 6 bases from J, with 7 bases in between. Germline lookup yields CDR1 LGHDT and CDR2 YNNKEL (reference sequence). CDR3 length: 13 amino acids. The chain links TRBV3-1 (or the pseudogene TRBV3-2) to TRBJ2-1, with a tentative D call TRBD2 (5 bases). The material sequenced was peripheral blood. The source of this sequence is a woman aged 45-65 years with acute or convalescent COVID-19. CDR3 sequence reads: CASSQGLANEQFF. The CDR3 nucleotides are TGTGCCAGCAGCCAAGGGCTAGCCAATGAGCAGTTCTTC.